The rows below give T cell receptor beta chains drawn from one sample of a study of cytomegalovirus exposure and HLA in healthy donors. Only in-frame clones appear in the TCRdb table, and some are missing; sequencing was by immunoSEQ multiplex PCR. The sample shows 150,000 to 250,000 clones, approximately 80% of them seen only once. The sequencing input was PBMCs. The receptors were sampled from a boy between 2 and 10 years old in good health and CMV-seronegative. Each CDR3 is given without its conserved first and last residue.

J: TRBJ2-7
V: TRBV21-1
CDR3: ASSTLQGGRDRGYEQY

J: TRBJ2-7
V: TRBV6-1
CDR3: ASSGRGGSSYEQY

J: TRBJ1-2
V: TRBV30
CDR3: AWRPRGRAGGYT

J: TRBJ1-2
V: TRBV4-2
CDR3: ASSQDLGGNYGYT

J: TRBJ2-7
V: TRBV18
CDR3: ASSLGTGRVYEQY

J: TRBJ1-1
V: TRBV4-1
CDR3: ASSPTLMNTEAF

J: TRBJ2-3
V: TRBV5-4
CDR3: ASSPVRGGGQGDTQY

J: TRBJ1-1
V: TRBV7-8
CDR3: ASSLGQGARTEAF

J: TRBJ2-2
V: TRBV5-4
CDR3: ASSLGQGLAGELF

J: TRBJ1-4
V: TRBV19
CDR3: ASSSNDFGTGGNEKLF

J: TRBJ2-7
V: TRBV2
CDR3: ASSRQGSGYEQY

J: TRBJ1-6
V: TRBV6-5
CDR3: ASTRGKSPLH

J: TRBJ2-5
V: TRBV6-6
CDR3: ASRRLGRAQETQY

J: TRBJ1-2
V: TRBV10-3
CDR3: AISVQGYGYT

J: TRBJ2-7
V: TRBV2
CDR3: ASSTRLADSYEQY

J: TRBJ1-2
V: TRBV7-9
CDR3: ASSLGGAGYGYT

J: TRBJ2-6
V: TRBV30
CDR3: AWSIQSSGANVLT

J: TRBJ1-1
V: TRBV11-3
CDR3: ASSLDGGTEAF

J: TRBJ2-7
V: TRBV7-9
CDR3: ASSRRQGYEQY

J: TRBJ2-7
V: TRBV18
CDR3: ASSPRLAGGGEQY

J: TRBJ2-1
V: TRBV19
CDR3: ASSIMTSGGEQF

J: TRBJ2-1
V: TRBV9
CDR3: ASSALWGGDEQF

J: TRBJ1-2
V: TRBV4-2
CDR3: ASSQRSGGYGYT

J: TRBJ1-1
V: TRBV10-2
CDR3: ASTMSTEAF

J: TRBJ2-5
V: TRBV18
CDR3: ASSPGTGDLETQY

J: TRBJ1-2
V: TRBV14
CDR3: ASSQVGGNYGYT

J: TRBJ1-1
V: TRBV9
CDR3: ASSVDGGTEAF

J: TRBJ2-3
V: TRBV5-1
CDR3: ASSLGTSTDTQY

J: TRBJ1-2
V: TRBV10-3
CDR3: AISTIRGRTSNYGYT

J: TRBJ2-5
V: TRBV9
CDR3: ASSVGGGSLQETQY

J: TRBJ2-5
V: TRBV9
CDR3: ASSAIGRTEETQY

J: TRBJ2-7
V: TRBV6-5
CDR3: ASRKGTSGVNEQY

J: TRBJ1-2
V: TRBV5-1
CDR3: ASSLGGGYGYT

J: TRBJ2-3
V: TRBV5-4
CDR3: ASSRKTAVDTQY

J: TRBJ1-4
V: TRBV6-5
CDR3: ASSPDRGTNEKLF

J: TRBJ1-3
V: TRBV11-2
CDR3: ASSYRGNRVTGNTIY

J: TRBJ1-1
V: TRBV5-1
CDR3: ASSLAGGNEAF

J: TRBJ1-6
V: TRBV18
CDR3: ASSGQTSYNSPLH

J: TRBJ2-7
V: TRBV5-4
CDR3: ASSLWRRPYEQY

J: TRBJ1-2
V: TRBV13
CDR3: ASSSYTTATTNYGYT

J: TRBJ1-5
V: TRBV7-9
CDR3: ASSLQGNQPQH

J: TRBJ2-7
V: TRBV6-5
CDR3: ASSPGQGFYEQY

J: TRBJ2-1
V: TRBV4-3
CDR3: ASSQADRHNEQF

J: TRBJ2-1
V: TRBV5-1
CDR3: ASSTDRGSYNEQF

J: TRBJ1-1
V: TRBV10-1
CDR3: ASSESPHVGHMNTEAF

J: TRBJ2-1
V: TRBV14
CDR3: ASSQDLAQFGDNEQF

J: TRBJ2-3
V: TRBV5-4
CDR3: ASSDPSQGKRTDTQY

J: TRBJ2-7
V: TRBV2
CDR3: ASTLDRNPSYEQY

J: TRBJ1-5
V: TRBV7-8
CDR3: ASSYTREGPQH

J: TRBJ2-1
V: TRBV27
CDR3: ASSWGGTRTLNEQF

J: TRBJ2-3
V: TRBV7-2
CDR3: ASSLSPGLAGGWTDTQY

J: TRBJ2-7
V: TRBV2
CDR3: ASSRAGQGEGHEQY

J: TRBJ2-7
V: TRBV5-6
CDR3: ASSSTPGVYEQY

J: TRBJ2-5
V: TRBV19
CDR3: ASSIQGGQTQY

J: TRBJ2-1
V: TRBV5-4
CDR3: ASSWERQGFNEQF

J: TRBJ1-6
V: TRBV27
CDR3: ASSGPIRTGRNSPLH

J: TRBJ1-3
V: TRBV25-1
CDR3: ASSESGTVGNTIY

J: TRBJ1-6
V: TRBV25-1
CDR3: ASSGLSGQGTYNSPLH

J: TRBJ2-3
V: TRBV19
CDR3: ASSRGLAGTDTQY